These 11 T cell receptor beta chains share one sample of origin, sequenced in a study of blood T cell repertoires in COVID-19. Data came from immunoSEQ multiplex PCR; TCRdb stores just in-frame clones and leaves some out. The sample holds some 110,000 clones, about 64% seen once. Sequencing was carried out using peripheral blood. The receptors derive from a human donor with acute or convalescent COVID-19. The donor label of this sample is uncertain.

The CDR3 sequence: CASRRTGGWTEAFF. The DNA for the CDR3 is TGTGCCAGCAGGAGGACAGGGGGCTGGACTGAAGCTTTCTTT. The chain has TRBV2 and TRBJ1-1; 11 nucleotides align to TRBD1. Per germline, CDR1 SNHLY and CDR2 FYNNEI. The CDR3 loop spans 14 amino acids. V was clipped by 6 bases and J by 5 bases; unmatched bases: 5.

The rearrangement joins TRBV4-1 to TRBJ1-6; D is unresolved. The CDR3 is 16 residues long. Trimming pared 2 bases from V and 1 base from J, leaving 9 bases between. CDR1 is MGHRA, CDR2 YSYEKL, per germline. CDR3 nucleotide sequence: TGCGCCAGCAGCCAATCTCTCGCGTCCTATAATTCACCCCTCCACTTT. Translating it yields CASSQSLASYNSPLHF.

The table lists this clone with a few counts. The chain employs TRBV10-1 and TRBJ2-1; 8 nucleotides agree with TRBD2. The CDR3 is made up of 15 amino acids. From germline, CDR1 is WNHNN and CDR2 SYGVQD (reference sequence). The J segment lost 6 bases and the V segment lost 2 bases, leaving 6 bases of the junction unmatched. As DNA, the CDR3 is TGCGCCAGCAGTGAGACGGTAGCGGGGTTCAATGAGCAGTTCTTC. This gives the protein CASSETVAGFNEQFF.

The chain uses TRBV3-1 (or the pseudogene TRBV3-2) and TRBJ1-6; D is unresolved. CDR1 LGHDT and CDR2 YNNKEL come from the germline V gene (reference sequence). The V end lost 3 bases, the J end lost 10 bases, and 7 bases lay between the germline ends. The CDR3 is 12 residues long. The CDR3 coding sequence is TGTGCCAGCAGCCAGGGCTCGTCACCCCTCCACTTT. Translated: CASSQGSSPLHF.

The genes are TRBV20-1 and TRBJ1-1; D possibly corresponds to TRBD1 (6 bases). The CDR3 sequence is 11 residues long. The V gene's germline CDR1 is DFQATT and CDR2 SNEGSKA (reference sequence). CDR3: CRRDRQGEAFF. CDR3 nucleotides: TGCAGGAGAGACAGGCAAGGTGAAGCTTTCTTT.

The gene calls are TRBV11-2 and TRBJ1-1; a weak D match, TRBD1 (5 bases). CDR3 length: 12 amino acids. The V gene's germline CDR1 is SGHAT and CDR2 FQNNGV. V was shortened by 1 base and J by 8 bases, with 8 bases between the two germline ends. The CDR3 DNA reads TGTGCCAGCAGCTTAGTTGCAGGGGAAGCTTTCTTT. This encodes CASSLVAGEAFF.

The rearrangement joins TRBV24-1 to TRBJ2-2, with TRBD1 matching 11 bases. Germline trimming cut 4 bases from V and 4 bases from J; bases unmatched to any gene: 4. This CDR3 spans 16 amino acids. Germline V lookup: CDR1 KGHDR, CDR2 SFDVKD. CDR3 amino acids: CATSEDRGRVTGELFF. In DNA, the CDR3 is TGTGCCACCAGTGAGGACAGGGGGCGCGTCACCGGGGAGCTGTTTTTT.

The sample holds one count of this clone. The chain carries TRBV19 and TRBJ1-2; a weak D match, TRBD1 (5 bases). Trimming shortened V by 7 bases and J by 7 bases, and 13 bases separated the two germline ends. CDR1 and CDR2 (germline): LNHDA, SQIVND (reference sequence). The CDR3 is made up of 12 amino acids. The CDR3 loop is CASKWDSTGYTF. The CDR3 DNA follows: TGTGCCAGTAAGTGGGACTCGACTGGCTACACCTTC.

The chain has TRBV2 and TRBJ2-5; 8 nucleotides align to TRBD2. Germline V CDR1 and CDR2: SNHLY, FYNNEI. The length of the CDR3 is 16 residues. V lost 4 bases and J lost 7; bases outside the gene matches: 14. CDR3 sequence: CASSADLRGVGGTQYF. The DNA of the CDR3 is TGTGCCAGCAGTGCGGATTTGCGGGGGGTCGGTGGGACCCAGTACTTC.

The chain links TRBV6-5 to TRBJ2-2, with D hard to call. The V end was cut by 4 bases, the J end by 4 bases, with 4 bases between. Per the germline V gene, CDR1 is MNHEY and CDR2 is SVGAGI. This CDR3 spans 12 amino acids. The CDR3 reads CASSSLTGELFF. CDR3 sequence (DNA): TGTGCCAGCAGTTCACTCACCGGGGAGCTGTTTTTT.

The genes are TRBV3-1 (or the pseudogene TRBV3-2) and TRBJ2-1, with D possibly TRBD1 on 5 matching bases. The CDR3 has 13 amino acids. The germline gives CDR1 LGHDT, CDR2 YNNKEL (reference sequence). V was shortened by 6 bases and J by 6 bases, with 12 bases between the two germline ends. For the CDR3, the DNA is TGTGCCAGCAGTCGCTCACAGGTCAATGAGCAGTTCTTC. Protein: CASSRSQVNEQFF.